These T cell receptor beta chains were read from a single sample in a study of cytomegalovirus exposure and HLA in healthy donors. Sequenced by immunoSEQ multiplex PCR; TCRdb stores in-frame clones only, minus some. The data contain over 150,000 clones, roughly 80% of them singletons. Input material: PBMCs. These receptors were obtained from a man in his late teens or twenties in good health and CMV-seronegative. Each CDR3 is given with its conserved first and last residue. D genes are given only for firm matches. Clone size is not always given. Where it is, it says once, few, many or a class for expanded clones.

CDR3 protein: CASSPVGRKKGKGYEQYF
CDR3 DNA: TGTGCCAGCAGCCCCGTCGGACGGAAGAAGGGGAAAGGCTACGAGCAGTACTTC
J gene: TRBJ2-7
clone size: .
V gene: TRBV11-2
D gene: .

CDR3 protein: CASSLPGTPLGYTF
CDR3 DNA: TGTGCCAGCAGCTTACCCGGGACTCCCCTTGGCTACACCTTC
J gene: TRBJ1-2
clone size: .
V gene: TRBV7-2
D gene: .

CDR3 protein: CASSYDKTGQEAQYF
CDR3 DNA: TGTGCCAGCAGTTACGATAAGACAGGCCAAGAGGCCCAGTACTTC
J gene: TRBJ2-5
clone size: .
V gene: TRBV6-5
D gene: .

CDR3 protein: CASSHGAVPDQETQYF
CDR3 DNA: TGCGCCAGCAGCCATGGGGCAGTCCCGGACCAAGAGACCCAGTACTTC
J gene: TRBJ2-5
clone size: .
V gene: TRBV4-1
D gene: .

CDR3 protein: CASSSGGPLAGYTF
CDR3 DNA: TGTGCCAGCAGCTCGGGGGGCCCCCTCGCGGGCTACACCTTC
J gene: TRBJ1-2
clone size: .
V gene: TRBV5-6
D gene: .

CDR3 protein: CASSDPSLRGELFF
CDR3 DNA: TGCGCCAGCAGTGACCCTAGCCTCAGAGGGGAGCTGTTTTTT
J gene: TRBJ2-2
clone size: .
V gene: TRBV10-1
D gene: .

CDR3 protein: CASSLVSGGAQGYYGYTF
CDR3 DNA: TGTGCCAGCAGCTTAGTATCAGGCGGGGCCCAGGGATACTATGGCTACACCTTC
J gene: TRBJ1-2
clone size: .
V gene: TRBV7-9
D gene: .

CDR3 protein: CASSEGTSGRRGEQYF
CDR3 DNA: TGTGCCAGCAGCGAAGGGACTAGCGGGAGGAGGGGGGAGCAGTACTTC
J gene: TRBJ2-7
clone size: .
V gene: TRBV5-4
D gene: TRBD2

CDR3 protein: CASSLGTSGTYEQYF
CDR3 DNA: TGTGCCAGCAGCTTAGGAACTAGCGGAACCTACGAGCAGTACTTC
J gene: TRBJ2-7
clone size: few
V gene: TRBV7-2
D gene: TRBD2

CDR3 protein: CASSGVGGVGDEQYF
CDR3 DNA: TGTGCCAGCAGCGGGGTGGGGGGAGTTGGCGACGAGCAGTACTTC
J gene: TRBJ2-7
clone size: .
V gene: TRBV5-4
D gene: .

CDR3 protein: CASSIGSLRGYNEQFF
CDR3 DNA: TGTGCCAGTAGTATCGGCTCACTAAGGGGGTACAATGAGCAGTTCTTC
J gene: TRBJ2-1
clone size: .
V gene: TRBV19
D gene: .

CDR3 protein: CASSFRDRVYNEQFF
CDR3 DNA: TGTGCCAGCAGCTTCCGGGACAGAGTGTACAATGAGCAGTTCTTC
J gene: TRBJ2-1
clone size: .
V gene: TRBV7-8
D gene: TRBD1

CDR3 protein: CASSPTREGGEQFF
CDR3 DNA: TGTGCCAGCAGCCCTACGAGGGAGGGGGGTGAGCAGTTCTTC
J gene: TRBJ2-1
clone size: .
V gene: TRBV5-6
D gene: .

CDR3 protein: CASSQGSTGANEKLFF
CDR3 DNA: TGCGCCAGCAGCCAAGGCTCGACAGGGGCTAATGAAAAACTGTTTTTT
J gene: TRBJ1-4
clone size: .
V gene: TRBV4-3
D gene: TRBD1

CDR3 protein: CASSPPLDRENQSQHF
CDR3 DNA: TGTGCCAGCTCACCACCCTTGGACAGGGAAAATCAGTCCCAGCATTTT
J gene: TRBJ1-5
clone size: .
V gene: TRBV18
D gene: TRBD1

CDR3 protein: CASSPQETQYF
CDR3 DNA: TGTGCCAGCAGCCCGCAAGAGACCCAGTACTTC
J gene: TRBJ2-5
clone size: .
V gene: TRBV11-2
D gene: .

CDR3 protein: CATTNPTNRPYNEQFF
CDR3 DNA: TGTGCCACCACTAATCCGACTAACCGACCCTACAATGAGCAGTTCTTC
J gene: TRBJ2-1
clone size: .
V gene: TRBV7-9
D gene: .

CDR3 protein: CASRRTGTSANEQFF
CDR3 DNA: TGCGCCAGCAGGAGAACCGGGACTAGCGCAAATGAGCAGTTCTTC
J gene: TRBJ2-1
clone size: many
V gene: TRBV5-1
D gene: TRBD2

CDR3 protein: CASSRLAGVSETQYF
CDR3 DNA: TGTGCCAGCAGCCGGCTTGCGGGAGTTTCAGAGACCCAGTACTTC
J gene: TRBJ2-5
clone size: .
V gene: TRBV7-9
D gene: TRBD2

CDR3 protein: CASSPVRAGETQYF
CDR3 DNA: TGCGCCAGCAGCCCGGTGCGGGCGGGGGAGACCCAGTACTTC
J gene: TRBJ2-5
clone size: .
V gene: TRBV4-1
D gene: .

CDR3 protein: CASSEASGSYNEQFF
CDR3 DNA: TGTGCCAGCAGTGAGGCTAGCGGCTCCTACAATGAGCAGTTCTTC
J gene: TRBJ2-1
clone size: .
V gene: TRBV6-4
D gene: TRBD2

CDR3 protein: CASSLGDRSSYEQYF
CDR3 DNA: TGCGCCAGCAGCTTAGGGGACAGGAGCTCCTACGAGCAGTACTTC
J gene: TRBJ2-7
clone size: few
V gene: TRBV5-1
D gene: TRBD1

CDR3 protein: CASTQGVQGYGYTF
CDR3 DNA: TGTGCCAGCACTCAGGGTGTACAAGGCTATGGCTACACCTTC
J gene: TRBJ1-2
clone size: .
V gene: TRBV28
D gene: .

CDR3 protein: CASSDQRAGELFF
CDR3 DNA: TGTGCCAGCAGTGATCAGAGGGCCGGGGAGCTGTTTTTT
J gene: TRBJ2-2
clone size: .
V gene: TRBV2
D gene: .

CDR3 protein: CASTSEPTSNNEQFF
CDR3 DNA: TGCGCCAGCACTTCCGAGCCGACTAGCAACAATGAGCAGTTCTTC
J gene: TRBJ2-1
clone size: .
V gene: TRBV5-1
D gene: TRBD2

CDR3 protein: CASSVGPGLSEGYTF
CDR3 DNA: TGTGCCAGCAGCGTAGGGCCCGGCCTATCGGAGGGCTACACCTTC
J gene: TRBJ1-2
clone size: few
V gene: TRBV9
D gene: .

CDR3 protein: CASSVTGTGEQYF
CDR3 DNA: TGTGCCAGCAGCGTAACCGGGACAGGGGAGCAGTACTTC
J gene: TRBJ2-7
clone size: once
V gene: TRBV9
D gene: TRBD1

CDR3 protein: CAWAPLQTATRDTEAFF
CDR3 DNA: TGTGCCTGGGCCCCCCTTCAAACGGCGACTAGGGACACTGAAGCTTTCTTT
J gene: TRBJ1-1
clone size: .
V gene: TRBV30
D gene: .

CDR3 protein: CASSIGPSSGANVLTF
CDR3 DNA: TGTGCCAGTAGTATAGGGCCCAGCTCTGGGGCCAACGTCCTGACTTTC
J gene: TRBJ2-6
clone size: .
V gene: TRBV19
D gene: .

CDR3 protein: CASSQEQVYEQYF
CDR3 DNA: TGCGCCAGCAGCCAAGAACAGGTATACGAGCAGTACTTC
J gene: TRBJ2-7
clone size: .
V gene: TRBV4-3
D gene: .

CDR3 protein: CASSSPMGRYNEQFF
CDR3 DNA: TGTGCCAGCAGCTCCCCAATGGGGCGCTACAATGAGCAGTTCTTC
J gene: TRBJ2-1
clone size: .
V gene: TRBV7-8
D gene: .

CDR3 protein: CASSLVSGRDNEQFF
CDR3 DNA: TGTGCCAGCAGCTTAGTCAGCGGGAGAGACAATGAGCAGTTCTTC
J gene: TRBJ2-1
clone size: .
V gene: TRBV11-3
D gene: TRBD2

CDR3 protein: CASISSRDRGAEAFF
CDR3 DNA: TGTGCCAGCATCTCCAGTAGGGACAGGGGTGCTGAAGCTTTCTTT
J gene: TRBJ1-1
clone size: .
V gene: TRBV6-5
D gene: TRBD1

CDR3 protein: CASSESTGVEQFF
CDR3 DNA: TGCGCCAGCAGTGAGTCGACAGGGGTCGAGCAGTTCTTC
J gene: TRBJ2-1
clone size: .
V gene: TRBV10-1
D gene: TRBD1

CDR3 protein: CATRQQGVGHEQYF
CDR3 DNA: TGTGCCACTCGACAGCAGGGGGTCGGCCACGAGCAGTACTTC
J gene: TRBJ2-7
clone size: .
V gene: TRBV6-6
D gene: TRBD1

CDR3 protein: CASSPSPGQKAYEQYF
CDR3 DNA: TGTGCCAGCTCCCCTTCGCCGGGACAGAAGGCCTACGAGCAGTACTTC
J gene: TRBJ2-7
clone size: .
V gene: TRBV18
D gene: TRBD1

CDR3 protein: CASSPGLTYEQYF
CDR3 DNA: TGTGCCAGCAGCCCGGGACTAACCTACGAGCAGTACTTC
J gene: TRBJ2-7
clone size: .
V gene: TRBV5-4
D gene: TRBD2

CDR3 protein: CAIAGPYEQYF
CDR3 DNA: TGTGCCATCGCGGGCCCCTACGAGCAGTACTTC
J gene: TRBJ2-7
clone size: .
V gene: TRBV28
D gene: .

CDR3 protein: CASSSHPNSGRQFF
CDR3 DNA: TGTGCCAGCAGCTCCCACCCTAATAGCGGTCGCCAGTTCTTC
J gene: TRBJ2-1
clone size: once
V gene: TRBV7-2
D gene: .

CDR3 protein: CASSLVPNLATRNEQFF
CDR3 DNA: TGTGCCAGCAGCTTAGTCCCAAACTTAGCTACCAGAAATGAGCAGTTCTTC
J gene: TRBJ2-1
clone size: .
V gene: TRBV7-9
D gene: .

CDR3 protein: CASSDSPAGPGETQYF
CDR3 DNA: TGTGCCAGCAGTGACTCCCCCGCAGGGCCAGGGGAGACCCAGTACTTC
J gene: TRBJ2-5
clone size: few
V gene: TRBV25-1
D gene: .

CDR3 protein: CASSLDRGRGNEQFF
CDR3 DNA: TGTGCCAGCAGCTTAGACAGGGGGCGCGGGAATGAGCAGTTCTTC
J gene: TRBJ2-1
clone size: .
V gene: TRBV7-2
D gene: TRBD1

CDR3 protein: CASRGLAGNEQFF
CDR3 DNA: TGTGCCAGCAGGGGACTAGCGGGCAATGAGCAGTTCTTC
J gene: TRBJ2-1
clone size: .
V gene: TRBV6-5
D gene: TRBD2

CDR3 protein: CASRAGGETGELFF
CDR3 DNA: TGTGCCAGCAGGGCGGGAGGCGAAACCGGGGAGCTGTTTTTT
J gene: TRBJ2-2
clone size: .
V gene: TRBV6-5
D gene: TRBD2

CDR3 protein: CAGKAGHEQYF
CDR3 DNA: TGTGCCGGAAAAGCAGGCCACGAGCAGTACTTC
J gene: TRBJ2-7
clone size: .
V gene: TRBV2
D gene: .

CDR3 protein: CASSLEGTGTPYF
CDR3 DNA: TGTGCCAGCAGCTTAGAAGGGACAGGGACGCCTTACTTC
J gene: TRBJ2-5
clone size: once
V gene: TRBV7-8
D gene: TRBD1